This T cell receptor beta chain is from a study of cytomegalovirus exposure and HLA in healthy donors (dated by TCRdb to between 2016 and 2019). Broadly, across the study: In an earlier analysis of about 560 of the donors, about 260 Gb of sequence data and approximately 120 million unique TCR beta sequences from 150 million to 200 million T cells were reported. An early release covering roughly 640 HLA-typed donors comprised 250 to 350 gigabases of sequencing data and tens of millions of unique TCR sequences. The genetic ancestry cluster associated with self-reported Caucasian donors included approximately 85% of the 300 to 450 genotyped donors. The study aimed to test whether signatures of past pathogen exposure could be identified by cataloging public T cell receptors. The study profiled the T cell repertoires of about 640 subjects by immunosequencing and related them to cytomegalovirus serostatus. A separate validation cohort of about 110 different subjects was used in addition to the approximately 670-subject first cohort. High-throughput TCR immunosequencing, statistical association of individual TCRs with disease status, and machine learning were combined to predict cytomegalovirus infection status. To study patterns of TCR occurrence, a later analysis re-analyzed previously published TCR beta repertoires from more than 550 donors and added high-resolution HLA genotyping. In the later analysis, no new phenotypic data were used to find candidate immune exposures; instead, reliance was placed on TCR beta sequences and their occurrence across donors. An earlier analysis of around 580 of the donors used high-throughput TCR beta sequencing to judge whether each TCR beta V gene segment behaved as functional or pseudogenic. Donor age, sex, ethnicity and CMV serostatus were compiled alongside the repertoire data. A later genetic analysis took genome-wide SNP genotypes for about 65% of the 666 donors and used that subset as a discovery cohort. All discovery cohort repertoires had been generated on a single sequencing platform. HLA typing covered class I and class II loci at four-digit resolution. Typing coverage varied by locus: roughly 629-640 donors for A, B, C, DRB1 and DQB1; approximately 500 for DQA1; about 590 for DPA1; roughly 450 for DPB1. Four to six DR-DQ haplotypes were handled as single units for association and clustering, since linkage in the cohort was strong. Across approximately 400 genotyped donors of the cohort, an average of about 240,000 unique TCR beta nucleotide sequences per donor were sequenced, and about a sixth of those sequences were non-productive.

This clone was seen a single time. Its antigen remains undetermined. Base qualities are not recorded, but no much larger clone differs from it by a single base. Points the paper makes about the study in general: Compared with the roughly 710-donor mean, donors in an Asian-associated ancestry cluster had fewer N-insertions in productive TCRs, according to a later genetic analysis. In the study, 164 TCR beta chains were listed as associated with cytomegalovirus. Cytomegalovirus status was reported to be diagnosed by the classifier with high specificity and sensitivity in both the original and validation cohorts. A few of the identified cytomegalovirus-associated TCR beta chains were confirmed in vitro to be specific for cytomegalovirus antigens. A cluster of highly shared sequence variants was judged likely to represent a technical artifact of the sequencing pipeline. An earlier analysis of 587 of the donors showed that most TCR beta V segments appeared in productive rearrangements either about 87% or about 30% of the time, which broadly matched IMGT annotations. Because HLA typing was unavailable for some donors at each locus, only the typed subset was used in association tests. According to a later analysis, most CMV-associated TCR beta chains appeared to be HLA-restricted, and the HLA associations seemed to be driven largely by CMV exposure. A later analysis found that HLA-associated TCR beta chains were more clonally expanded and had lower generation probabilities than equally common non-associated chains. The presence/absence analyses assumed that sequencing depth was roughly uniform across donors, and that assumption may not be true. A later genetic analysis associated a missense DCLRE1C variant with V-gene and J-gene trimming of TCR beta chains, and an independent cohort replicated the association. When HLA alleles, especially DR and DQ, strongly co-occurred, attributing TCR associations to individual alleles was difficult. According to the authors, the approach could potentially be generalized to other disease states and immunological phenotypes. Most TCR sequences were observed very rarely across donors, whereas some public TCRs were present in many individuals. A further reported finding was that TCR beta sequences accurately predicted the HLA-A and HLA-B alleles for most subjects in the first cohort. According to a later analysis, parvovirus B19, influenza, CMV and Epstein-Barr virus appeared linked to several top co-occurrence clusters. In this cohort, only TCR beta chains were sequenced, and detectable features were limited by the absence of alpha or paired-chain data. Because the 87-base-pair reads could not distinguish some IMGT-functional V segments, including TRBV6-2 and TRBV6-3, those segments were excluded. For the cohort, immune exposure information was limited to CMV serostatus. About 17 rarely observed V segments, including chromosome 9 orphons, were excluded from the earlier analysis of about 500 of the donors because counts were too low. Specific HLA alleles were associated with about 17,000 TCR beta sequences at a false discovery rate of 0.05 in a later analysis. Correlated functional status among segregating V segments might be attributable to linkage disequilibrium, but an unknown experimental factor could not be ruled out. According to a later analysis, TCR association rates differed among HLA loci, with DRB1 alleles showing the most associated TCRs and HLA-C alleles showing the fewest.

The cohort was made up of roughly 670 healthy bone marrow donors. Cohort members were all nominally healthy when sampled, although unrecorded immune exposures were likely present. The donor was CMV seronegative and was included in the group of around 320 seronegative cohort members. Each donor provided a peripheral blood sample, and peripheral blood mononuclear cells were used for TCR beta sequencing. Genomic DNA was extracted from the blood cell samples with the Qiagen DNeasy Blood Extraction Kit. Relative to germline, V is 1 base shorter and J is 1 base shorter, with 11 bases between their ends. Looking up the germline V gene (reference sequence) yields CDR1 SGHKS and CDR2 YYEKEE. Measured from the cysteine to the phenylalanine, the CDR3 is 15 residues long. The entry retains the CDR3 DNA only, 45 bases that are in frame from base 1. Library creation used the immunoSEQ multiplex PCR assay. For the multiplex PCR, a mixture combining 60 forward primers for TCR Vbeta segments and 13 reverse primers for TCR Jbeta segments was used. The CDR3 region of rearranged TCR beta genes was amplified from genomic DNA by a multiplex PCR assay. Amplified TCR beta libraries were sequenced as 87-base-pair reads on the Illumina HiSeq System. From the authors' description of their analysis: A later analysis tallied roughly 78 million unique TCR beta chains across the 610 or so repertoires, and some 10 million of those chains were shared by two or more donors. Raw reads were error-corrected and collapsed into unique sequences by a nearest-neighbor algorithm in which closely related sequences were merged to remove PCR and sequencing errors. Alignment of CDR3 sequences to IMGT reference sequences was used to assign V, D and J gene segments. For a sequence to be retained, a match of at least six nucleotides was required to both a V gene segment and a J gene segment. A rearrangement was called productive if the CDR3 had no stop codons and remained in frame with V and J, and every other rearrangement was called non-productive. CDR3 was defined according to IMGT convention as the region running from the second conserved V-encoded cysteine to the conserved J-encoded phenylalanine. Sequences without an unambiguous match to a single V gene segment were excluded from the earlier analysis of 587 of the donors. In an earlier analysis of approximately 500 of the donors, a V segment was called functional when productive rearrangements were above 56.7%, and segregating when the standard deviation between donors exceeded 5%. A statistical classification framework was built for diagnosing cytomegalovirus status from the catalog of TCR beta chain sequences. In a later analysis, V and J genes were assigned by comparing TCR nucleotide sequences against IMGT/GENE-DB human TR gene sequences. A later analysis assigned CDR3 sequences and most-parsimonious VDJ recombination scenarios with the TCRdist pipeline. A later analysis defined each TCR beta chain by its CDR3 amino acid sequence plus V-gene family, and excluded reads lacking a unique V-gene family. To address suspected cross-contamination and a sequencing artifact, a later analysis removed around 600 highly shared, low-generation-probability nucleotide sequences. In a later analysis, a clonal expansion index for each public chain was calculated from normalized within-repertoire ranks of inferred template counts. In a later analysis, generation probabilities were computed with a VDJ recombination model fitted to out-of-frame rearrangements, and the resulting probabilities were checked against IGoR. In a later analysis, TCR-TCR, TCR-HLA and TCR-CMV co-occurrence was scored with hypergeometric tests, and a repertoire-size bias correction was applied to TCR pairs. A later analysis estimated false discovery rates by permuting HLA or CMV assignments 20 times. A later analysis grouped co-occurring TCRs with DBSCAN, adding TCRdist sequence similarity when clustering within HLA-allele-positive subsets. For co-occurrence clustering, repertoires with fewer than 30,000 or more than 120,000 public chains were excluded, along with several repertoires with anomalous nucleotide sharing. TCRdb obtained this table from immuneACCESS and retained in-frame rearrangements with V and J assigned. These tables miss some clones; where compared with another copy, unresolved V genes account for less than half of the shortfall, and the remainder is unexplained. From that table come the V and J calls and clone size; the DNA was used to work out D and trimming. Present in this sample are some 200,000 clones, nearly 80% of which were seen just once. Of the sample, roughly 3% is held by the ten largest clones.

The sequence was collected from a female donor in good health and CMV-seronegative. The V and J segments used are TRBV5-5 and TRBJ1-1; the D gene is perhaps TRBD1, from 6 matching bases. The sample consisted of PBMCs. The DNA sequence is as follows: TGTGCCAGCAGCTTGACAGGGCTCCCGAACACTGAAGCTTTCTTT. Translated, this is CASSLTGLPNTEAFF.